The 4 T cell receptor beta chains listed next were all sequenced from one sample in a study of cytomegalovirus exposure and HLA in healthy donors (dated by TCRdb to 2017 to 2019). Libraries were made using the immunoSEQ multiplex PCR assay. For the multiplex PCR, a mixture combining 60 forward primers for TCR Vbeta segments and 13 reverse primers for TCR Jbeta segments was used. TCRdb re-hosts the immuneACCESS table, in-frame sequences only. Its copies lack some clones; in the studies checked, an unresolved V gene accounts for under half of them, and the cause for the rest is not known. This sample comprises 150,000 to 200,000 clones, roughly 80% of them detected only once. About 7.6% of the sample is in the top ten clones. The specimen sequenced was PBMCs. The receptor source for this set is a woman aged 40 to 50 in good health and CMV-seropositive.

The sample holds one count of this clone. This chain joins TRBV7-2 and TRBJ2-1; 10 bases are a match to TRBD2. The CDR3 length is 16 residues. Germline values: CDR1 SGHTA, CDR2 FQGNSA. V trimming: 7 bases; J trimming: 9 bases; junction bases outside the gene matches: 15. CDR3 in DNA: TGTGCCAGCACTTCCCCCTCTAGCGGGAGAAGGAGTGAGCAGTTCTTC. This translates into CASTSPSSGRRSEQFF.

V and J are TRBV5-6 and TRBJ2-2; D is undetermined. This CDR3 has 14 amino acids. Trimming left V 1 base short and J 4 bases short, with 8 bases between. Germline CDR1 reads SGHDT; CDR2 reads YYEEEE. The CDR3 loop is CASSLTLTTGELFF. The CDR3 bases are TGTGCCAGCAGCTTGACTCTTACCACCGGGGAGCTGTTTTTT. The variable domain in full, with the rest retrieved from reference TRBV5-6 and TRBJ2-2, is DAGVTQSPTHLIKTRGQQVTLRCSPKSGHDTVSWYQQALGQGPQFIFQYYEEEERQRGNFPDRFSGHQFPNYSSELNVNALLLGDSALYLCASSLTLTTGELFFGEGSRLTVL.

The chain links TRBV10-3 to TRBJ1-5; D not certain. There are 15 residues in the CDR3. The V gene lost 0 bases and the J gene lost 7 bases, with 13 bases spanning the gap. Germline V lookup: CDR1 ENHRY, CDR2 SYGVKD. CDR3 protein: CAISESVGIFQPQHF. As DNA, the CDR3 is TGTGCCATCAGTGAGTCGGTTGGCATCTTCCAGCCCCAGCATTTT.

The chain joins TRBV5-1 to TRBJ2-7, with 13 bases fitting TRBD2. The CDR3 is 19 residues long. Germline V lookup: CDR1 SGHRS, CDR2 YFSETQ. After removal of 4 bases from V and 2 bases from J, the junction contained 15 bases not matched to a gene. The chain's CDR3 is CASSGRLAGGPHPTYEQYF. The DNA for the CDR3 is TGCGCCAGCAGCGGAAGACTAGCGGGAGGTCCCCACCCTACCTACGAGCAGTACTTC.